This T cell receptor beta chain was identified during a study of T cell repertoires in cytomegalovirus infection. One entry per CDR3 protein results from TCRdb running MiXCR on the reads. Found here are 490,000 or so distinct CDR3 sequences, about 11% of them singletons; the top ten hold roughly 10%. V shed 4 bases, J shed 4 bases, and the junction held 17 bases outside the gene matches. This CDR3 is 18 amino acids long. The germline V gene encodes CDR1 MDHEN and CDR2 SYDVKM. This clonotype has more than one count but fewer than ten. Source material: PBMCs. This chain joins TRBV28 and TRBJ2-3; 7 bases align to TRBD2. The TCR comes from a human donor in good health (CMV status not recorded). Some clones in this sample may be carry-over from other donors' samples. Here the CDR3 reads CASSSPPGGSGRADTQYF. DNA for the CDR3: TGTGCCAGCAGTTCTCCTCCTGGCGGGAGCGGGCGGGCAGATACGCAGTATTTT.